The clone carrying this T cell receptor (beta chain) was detected ten times or more. RNA transcripts served as the template for amplifying TCR beta CDR3 regions. The HTBI primer set served for first-round RT-PCR of the TCR CDR3. From the multiplex PCR reads, TCRdb called clonotypes with MiXCR, one entry per CDR3 protein. The data hold about 560,000 distinct CDR3 sequences, with about a sixth observed a single time. The data stem from a study of T cells in Graves' hyperthyroidism and ophthalmopathy. This CDR3 is 15 amino acids long. CDR1 and CDR2 from the germline V gene are KGHSH and LQKENI. Trimming took 1 base from V and 4 from J, leaving 13 bases between them.

The chain is built from TRBV18 and TRBJ1-1, with D tentatively TRBD1 (5 bases). The sequenced material came from blood. The clonotype was recovered from a woman between 18 and 30 years old with Graves' hyperthyroidism. DNA for the CDR3: TGTGCCAGCTCACCACGACAGTGGGGAGGCACTGAAGCTTTCTTT. Its translation: CASSPRQWGGTEAFF.